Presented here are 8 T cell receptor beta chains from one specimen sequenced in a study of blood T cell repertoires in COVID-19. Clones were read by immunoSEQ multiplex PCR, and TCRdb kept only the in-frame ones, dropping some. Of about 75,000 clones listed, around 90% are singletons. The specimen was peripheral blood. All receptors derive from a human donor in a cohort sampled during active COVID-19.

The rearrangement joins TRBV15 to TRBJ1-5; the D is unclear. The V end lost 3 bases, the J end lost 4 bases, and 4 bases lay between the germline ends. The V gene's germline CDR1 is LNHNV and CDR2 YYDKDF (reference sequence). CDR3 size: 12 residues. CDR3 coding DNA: TGTGCCACCAGCAGCCAAAATCAGCCCCAGCATTTT. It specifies CATSSQNQPQHF.

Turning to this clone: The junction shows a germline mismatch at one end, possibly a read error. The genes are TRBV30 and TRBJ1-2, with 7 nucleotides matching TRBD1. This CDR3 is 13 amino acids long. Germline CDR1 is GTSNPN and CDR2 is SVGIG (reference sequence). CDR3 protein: CAWSPPEDRETLF. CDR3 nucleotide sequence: TGTGCCTGGAGTCCACCGGAAGACAGGGAAACCCTGTTC.

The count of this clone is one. The CDR3 loop is CASSVLAGFGETQYF. In nucleotides, the CDR3 is TGTGCCAGCAGCGTATTGGCAGGGTTTGGGGAGACCCAGTACTTC. V is TRBV9 and J is TRBJ2-5; D possibly corresponds to TRBD1 (5 bases). V lost 1 base to trimming and J lost 5 bases, with 15 bases between them. CDR3 length: 15 amino acids. CDR1 and CDR2 from the germline V gene are SGDLS and YYNGEE.

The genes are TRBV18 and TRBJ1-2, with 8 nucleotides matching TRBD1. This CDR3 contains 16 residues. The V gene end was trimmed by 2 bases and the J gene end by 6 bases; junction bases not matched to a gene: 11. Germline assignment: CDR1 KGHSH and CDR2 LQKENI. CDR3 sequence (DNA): TGTGCCAGCTCACCAAGGGGACAGGTTAATTCTGATGGCTACACCTTC. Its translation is CASSPRGQVNSDGYTF.

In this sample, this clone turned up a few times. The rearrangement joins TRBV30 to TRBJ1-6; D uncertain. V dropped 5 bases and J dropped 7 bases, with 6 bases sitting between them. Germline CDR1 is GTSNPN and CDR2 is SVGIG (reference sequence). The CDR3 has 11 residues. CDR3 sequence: CAWAQNSPLHF. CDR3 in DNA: TGTGCCTGGGCACAGAATTCACCCCTCCACTTT. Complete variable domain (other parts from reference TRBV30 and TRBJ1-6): SQTIHQWPATLVQPVGSPLSLECTVEGTSNPNLYWYRQAAGRGLQLLFYSVGIGQISSEVPQNLSASRPQDRQFILSSKKLLLSDSGFYLCAWAQNSPLHFGNGTRLTVT.

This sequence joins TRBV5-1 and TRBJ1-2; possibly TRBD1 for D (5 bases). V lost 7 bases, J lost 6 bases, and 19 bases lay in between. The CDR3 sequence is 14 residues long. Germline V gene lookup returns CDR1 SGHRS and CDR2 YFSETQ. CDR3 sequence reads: CASSRSRTFDGYTF. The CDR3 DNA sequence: TGCGCCAGCTCCCGGTCCAGGACATTCGATGGCTACACCTTC.

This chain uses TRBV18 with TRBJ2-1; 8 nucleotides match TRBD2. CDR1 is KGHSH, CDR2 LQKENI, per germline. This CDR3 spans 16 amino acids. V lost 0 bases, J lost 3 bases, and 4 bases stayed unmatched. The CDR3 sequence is CASSPPDRGGYNEQFF. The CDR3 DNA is TGTGCCAGCTCACCACCGGACCGGGGGGGCTACAATGAGCAGTTCTTC.

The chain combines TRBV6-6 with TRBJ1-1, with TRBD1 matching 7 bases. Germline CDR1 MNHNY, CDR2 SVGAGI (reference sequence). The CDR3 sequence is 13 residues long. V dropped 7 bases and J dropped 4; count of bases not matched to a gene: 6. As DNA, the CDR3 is TGTGCCAGCATTCGGACAGGAGGCACTGAAGCTTTCTTT. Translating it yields CASIRTGGTEAFF.